The 22 T cell receptor beta chains listed next were all sequenced from one sample in a study of beta chain features in type 1 diabetes. Study conclusions and caveats: A moderate, significant TCRB CDR3 shortening appeared in type 1 diabetes across four CD4+ subsets.

Expressed TCRB transcripts were sequenced because the isolated RNA had all been reverse transcribed beforehand. Libraries were prepared by immunoSEQ multiplex PCR; TCRdb keeps only in-frame clonotypes and omits some of them. Among about 660,000 clones, over 12% were seen once, and the ten largest hold 0.04%. These receptors have no known antigen. Sequencing input: naive CD4+ T cells from blood. These receptors were taken from a man aged 18 to 35 with type 1 diabetes.

There are a few counts of this clone. The J gene is TRBJ2-5, the V gene TRBV7-8; the D is unclear. The CDR3 length is 14 residues. Trimming took 5 bases from V and 4 from J, leaving 14 bases between them. The germline CDR1 and CDR2 sequences are SGHVS and FQNEAQ. The CDR3 here is CASSTTLPPETQYF. Here the CDR3 DNA reads TGTGCCAGCAGCACCACTCTCCCACCAGAGACCCAGTACTTC. The full variable domain, rest sourced from reference TRBV7-8 and TRBJ2-5, is GAGVSQSPRYKVAKRGQDVALRCDPISGHVSLFWYQQALGQGPEFLTYFQNEAQLDKSGLPSDRFFAERPEGSVSTLKIQRTQQEDSAVYLCASSTTLPPETQYFGPGTRLLVL.

This clone was seen only a few times. This chain uses TRBV5-4 with TRBJ1-5; possibly TRBD1 for D (5 bases). The CDR3 is made up of 14 amino acids. Germline CDR1 is SGHNT and CDR2 is YYREEE (reference sequence). Trimming removed 0 bases from V and 7 bases from J, with 11 bases in between. The CDR3 DNA sequence: TGTGCCAGCAGCTTGGCCGGGCGGGACCAGCCCCAGCATTTT. Translation gives CASSLAGRDQPQHF.

The chain uses TRBV2 and TRBJ2-7; D is perhaps TRBD1 (7 bases). V lost 6 bases, J lost 1 base, and 16 bases lay in between. Germline-derived CDR1 and CDR2 are SNHLY and FYNNEI. The CDR3 consists of 15 residues. CDR3 nucleotide sequence: TGTGCCAGCAGCCCTCAGCAGGGGGGATCCTACGAGCAGTACTTC. Translated: CASSPQQGGSYEQYF.

A word on this clone: This CDR3 is also generated by other DNA sequences in the sample. The rearrangement uses TRBV30 and TRBJ2-5; D is unresolved. The CDR3 totals 11 residues. Deletions cut 0 bases from V and 2 bases from J, with 1 base between. Germline V gives CDR1 GTSNPN, CDR2 SVGIG (reference sequence). This CDR3 is CAWSVQETQYF. CDR3 sequence (DNA): TGTGCCTGGAGTGTTCAAGAGACCCAGTACTTC. Together with reference TRBV30 and TRBJ2-5, the CDR3 gives the full variable domain: SQTIHQWPATLVQPVGSPLSLECTVEGTSNPNLYWYRQAAGRGLQLLFYSVGIGQISSEVPQNLSASRPQDRQFILSSKKLLLSDSGFYLCAWSVQETQYFGPGTRLLVL.

The chain recombines TRBV7-2 with TRBJ1-6; 8 nucleotides line up with TRBD1. The CDR3 is 16 amino acids. Trimming removed 1 base from V and 7 bases from J; junction bases left unmatched: 6. Germline lookup yields CDR1 SGHTA and CDR2 FQGNSA. Here the CDR3 DNA reads TGTGCCAGCAGCTTAGAATCAGGGGGCCGGAATTCACCCCTCCACTTT. Amino acid sequence: CASSLESGGRNSPLHF.

This clone was counted between two and nine times. CDR3 amino acids: CASSIAGGKETQYF. The DNA of the CDR3 is TGTGCCAGTAGTATAGCCGGGGGCAAAGAGACCCAGTACTTC. The chain employs TRBV19 and TRBJ2-5, with D possibly being TRBD1 or TRBD2 (6 bases each). In germline, CDR1 is LNHDA, CDR2 SQIVND (reference sequence). Trimming removed 1 base at V and 3 bases at J, with 9 bases between. This CDR3 has 14 amino acids.

This clone has just a few counts. The genes are TRBV5-6 and TRBJ1-5, with 12 positions matching TRBD1. The J segment lost 5 bases and the V segment lost 3 bases, leaving 3 bases of the junction unmatched. CDR1 is SGHDT, CDR2 YYEEEE, per germline. The CDR3 loop spans 15 amino acids. DNA of the CDR3: TGTGCCAGCAGCTCCCGGGACAGGGGGCATCAGCCCCAGCATTTT. Its translation: CASSSRDRGHQPQHF.

There are a few counts of this clone. This sequence joins TRBV7-2 and TRBJ2-5, with D possibly being TRBD2 (5 bases). The V gene's germline CDR1 is SGHTA and CDR2 FQGNSA. The CDR3 runs 12 residues. V was trimmed by 5 bases and J by 5 bases, leaving 9 bases between them. This CDR3 reads CASSATRETQYF. The CDR3 nucleotides read TGTGCCAGCAGCGCCACTAGGGAGACCCAGTACTTC.

The chain joins TRBV5-6 to TRBJ2-7; D assignment may be TRBD1 or TRBD2 (5 bases each). The CDR3 is made up of 15 amino acids. The V gene's germline CDR1 is SGHDT and CDR2 YYEEEE. The V end was cut by 0 bases, the J end by 2 bases, with 12 bases between. For the CDR3, the DNA is TGTGCCAGCAGCTTGGTGGGGGACGGTCCCTACGAGCAGTACTTC. Protein product: CASSLVGDGPYEQYF.

This sequence joins TRBV30 and TRBJ2-7, with D perhaps matching TRBD2 (5 bases). Germline assignment: CDR1 GTSNPN and CDR2 SVGIG (reference sequence). The V end was cut by 5 bases, the J end by 2 bases, with 19 bases between. The CDR3 sequence is 15 residues long. The CDR3 bases are TGTGCCTGGCGCAAAAGTGGAGGAGGCACCTACGAGCAGTACTTC. Its translation: CAWRKSGGGTYEQYF.

This rearrangement joins TRBV6-4 to TRBJ1-1; TRBD1 matches 9 bases. CDR1 is MRHNA, CDR2 SNTAGT, per germline. The CDR3 runs to 14 residues. The ends lost 4 bases at V and 3 bases at J; junction bases unmatched: 3. The chain's CDR3 is CASSAQGADTEAFF. CDR3 DNA sequence: TGTGCCAGCAGTGCACAGGGGGCTGACACTGAAGCTTTCTTT.

This clone was seen a handful of times. V and J are TRBV29-1 and TRBJ2-4, with 11 bases matching TRBD1. This CDR3 has 12 amino acids. Germline-derived CDR1 and CDR2 are SQVTM and ANQGSEA. V was clipped by 6 bases and J by 7 bases; unmatched bases: 2. The CDR3 DNA sequence: TGCAGCGTCGGACAGGGGGCGAACATTCAGTACTTC. Translating gives CSVGQGANIQYF. Using reference TRBV29-1 and TRBJ2-4 for the parts outside the CDR3, the full variable domain is SAVISQKPSRDICQRGTSLTIQCQVDSQVTMMFWYRQQPGQSLTLIATANQGSEATYESGFVIDKFPISRPNLTFSTLTVSNMSPEDSSIYLCSVGQGANIQYFGAGTRLSVL.

This clone was observed a handful of times. A junction end diverges from the germline sequence, so it may reflect a read error. In the same sample, other DNA sequences code for this CDR3. This chain connects TRBV7-7 to TRBJ2-5; 7 bases map to TRBD2. The CDR3 spans 14 residues. Germline CDR1 is SSHAT and CDR2 is FNYEAQ (reference sequence). The CDR3 here is CASSLGTNQETQYF. The CDR3 nucleotides are TGTGCTAGCAGCCTCGGGACTAATCAAGAGACCCAGTACTTC.

The genes are TRBV28 and TRBJ2-5, with TRBD1 matching over 7 bases. The germline gives CDR1 MDHEN, CDR2 SYDVKM. The CDR3 loop spans 15 amino acids. V dropped 5 bases and J dropped 5; count of bases not matched to a gene: 11. Here the CDR3 DNA reads TGTGCCAGCAGTAATAGACAGGGTCTGGGGGAGACCCAGTACTTC. Amino acids: CASSNRQGLGETQYF.

This clone showed up just a few times. The V and J genes are TRBV4-3 and TRBJ2-5; 7 bases map to TRBD1. This CDR3 spans 15 amino acids. J was trimmed by 2 bases and V by 4 bases; bases with no gene match: 7. The V gene's germline CDR1 is LGHNA and CDR2 YSLEER. The CDR3 here is CASSPGTAKQETQYF. The DNA for the CDR3 is TGCGCCAGCAGCCCCGGGACAGCAAAACAAGAGACCCAGTACTTC.

This clone has a handful of counts. The chain uses TRBV7-9 and TRBJ2-2, with D perhaps assigned TRBD1 or TRBD2 (5 bases each). The V end lost 3 bases, the J end lost 7 bases, and 27 bases lay between the germline ends. Germline CDR1 reads SEHNR; CDR2 reads FQNEAQ (reference sequence). CDR3 length equals 19 residues. CDR3 residues: CASSLRGPAGEGISGELFF. The CDR3 DNA is TGTGCCAGCAGCTTGAGGGGACCGGCCGGAGAGGGAATCAGCGGGGAGCTGTTTTTT.

J is TRBJ1-4 and V is TRBV11-2; D is ambiguous. Per the germline V gene, CDR1 is SGHAT and CDR2 is FQNNGV. V was cut by 4 bases and J by 4 bases, with 7 bases left in between. CDR3 length: 13 amino acids. The CDR3 reads CASSYGHNEKLFF. In DNA, the CDR3 is TGTGCCAGCAGCTACGGTCATAATGAAAAACTGTTTTTT. The full variable domain, with the rest looked up from reference TRBV11-2 and TRBJ1-4, is EAGVAQSPRYKIIEKRQSVAFWCNPISGHATLYWYQQILGQGPKLLIQFQNNGVVDDSQLPKDRFSAERLKGVDSTLKIQPAKLEDSAVYLCASSYGHNEKLFFGSGTQLSVL.

The V call is TRBV13, the J call TRBJ2-3; no firm D call. The CDR3 length is 14 residues. The germline V gene encodes CDR1 PRHDT and CDR2 FYEKMQ (reference sequence). Trimming shortened V by 2 bases and J by 7 bases, and 13 bases separated the two germline ends. DNA of the CDR3: TGTGCCAGCAGCTTACCTATTTTTAGCCATACGCAGTATTTT. The encoded protein is CASSLPIFSHTQYF.

The V and J genes are TRBV30 and TRBJ2-7; 9 bases map to TRBD2. V lost 3 bases to trimming and J lost 7 bases; unmatched junction nucleotides: 10. CDR1 is GTSNPN and CDR2 is SVGIG in the germline V gene (reference sequence). This CDR3 has 14 residues. DNA of the CDR3: TGTGCCTGGAGGATGCGGGGGGGAAATCGGGAGCAGTACTTC. Translation gives CAWRMRGGNREQYF.

The table lists this clone with a few counts. The rearrangement joins TRBV7-2 to TRBJ2-6; 7 bases are shared with TRBD1. Germline CDR1 is SGHTA and CDR2 is FQGNSA. V was clipped by 1 base and J by 7 bases; unmatched bases: 7. The CDR3 extends over 16 amino acids. DNA of the CDR3: TGTGCCAGCAGCTTAGTCATCCGACAGGGCGCCAACGTCCTGACTTTC. It is translated as CASSLVIRQGANVLTF.

V and J are TRBV28 and TRBJ1-4; D gene unclear. CDR3 length: 15 amino acids. The germline CDR1 and CDR2 sequences are MDHEN and SYDVKM. The V and J ends lost 2 bases and 1 base respectively, with 8 bases between them. DNA of the CDR3: TGTGCCAGCAGTTTAGGGCTTGGAACTAATGAAAAACTGTTTTTT. Its translation: CASSLGLGTNEKLFF. Combining the CDR3 with reference TRBV28 and TRBJ1-4 gives the whole variable domain DVKVTQSSRYLVKRTGEKVFLECVQDMDHENMFWYRQDPGLGLRLIYFSYDVKMKEKGDIPEGYSVSREKKERFSLILESASTNQTSMYLCASSLGLGTNEKLFFGSGTQLSVL.

This clone was found a few times. The V call is TRBV4-1, the J call TRBJ2-7, with D hard to call. Trimming shortened V by 0 bases and J by 9 bases, and 12 bases separated the two germline ends. The CDR3 runs 13 residues. Looked up from germline, CDR1 is MGHRA and CDR2 is YSYEKL. CDR3 sequence: CASSQDMGGRQYF. CDR3 nucleotides: TGCGCCAGCAGCCAAGATATGGGTGGCCGGCAGTACTTC.